These 8 T cell receptor beta chains came from one sample sequenced in a study of cytomegalovirus exposure and HLA in healthy donors. Use of 60 Vbeta and 13 Jbeta primers characterized the PCR. Repertoires were generated with immunoSEQ multiplex PCR, while TCRdb's copy carries only in-frame clones and drops some. The repertoire has about 89,000 clones, about four fifths of them found once; the top ten carry under 4.5%. The sample comprised PBMCs. These receptor sequences come from a female donor in good health and CMV-seropositive.

Turning to this clone: Different DNA sequences within this sample yield the same CDR3. The chain recombines TRBV5-1 with TRBJ1-1; 7 bases map to TRBD1. Germline-derived CDR1 and CDR2 are SGHRS and YFSETQ. The CDR3 loop spans 14 amino acids. V shed 0 bases and J 1 base; nucleotides not matched to a gene: 0. The CDR3 DNA reads as TGCGCCAGCAGCTTGGCAGGGGGGAACACTGAAGCTTTCTTT. This translates into CASSLAGGNTEAFF.

The V and J genes are TRBV28 and TRBJ2-7; tentatively, D is TRBD2 (6 bases). The CDR3 spans 16 residues. Germline V gene data show CDR1 as MDHEN and CDR2 as SYDVKM. Between the trimmed V and J ends, which lost 5 bases and 6 bases, there was a span of 23 bases. CDR3: CASSPVADPGGLEQYF. The CDR3 DNA sequence: TGTGCCAGCAGTCCCGTAGCGGACCCAGGAGGGCTCGAGCAGTACTTC.

The rearrangement joins TRBV19 to TRBJ1-2; 7 bases are a match to TRBD1. CDR1 LNHDA and CDR2 SQIVND come from the germline V gene (reference sequence). The CDR3 spans 12 residues. V was clipped by 6 bases and J by 4 bases; unmatched bases: 2. DNA of the CDR3: TGTGCCAGTAGAACAGGGGCCTATGGCTACACCTTC. Translating gives CASRTGAYGYTF.

The chain uses TRBV29-1 and TRBJ2-1, with a possible D match to TRBD2 (5 bases). Per the germline V gene, CDR1 is SQVTM and CDR2 is ANQGSEA. V lost 4 bases to trimming and J lost 6 bases, with 13 bases between them. This CDR3 has 13 residues. For the CDR3, the DNA is TGCAGCGTTGGGCCCCGGACTCTCAATGAGCAGTTCTTC. Its translation is CSVGPRTLNEQFF.

CDR3 DNA: TGTGCCAGCAGCCCAGCGGGGGGGGGCGGGGAGCTGTTTTTT. It specifies CASSPAGGGGELFF. The chain has TRBV5-4 and TRBJ2-2, with TRBD2 matching over 10 bases. CDR3 size: 14 residues. Trimming removed 4 bases from V and 7 bases from J; junction bases left unmatched: 4. CDR1 SGHNT and CDR2 YYREEE come from the germline V gene (reference sequence).

This clone was counted only a few times. The chain employs TRBV11-2 and TRBJ1-1; D uncertain. Trimming left V 1 base short and J 7 bases short, with 13 bases between. This CDR3 is built from 14 residues. Germline V gene sequence: CDR1 SGHAT, CDR2 FQNNGV. CDR3 DNA sequence: TGTGCCAGCAGCTTAGGACACGATCGGGGTGAAGCTTTCTTT. Its protein product is CASSLGHDRGEAFF.

This chain connects TRBV2 to TRBJ2-3, with 8 bases aligning to TRBD2. Germline CDR1 and CDR2: SNHLY and FYNNEI. CDR3 size: 17 residues. Losses at the gene ends were 4 bases for V and 7 bases for J; bases not matched to a gene: 16. The CDR3 sequence is CASSAASGRGAPNTQYF. The CDR3 DNA reads as TGTGCCAGCAGTGCAGCATCTGGGCGGGGGGCCCCGAATACGCAGTATTTT. Supplemented by reference TRBV2 and TRBJ2-3, the full variable domain reads EPEVTQTPSHQVTQMGQEVILRCVPISNHLYFYWYRQILGQKVEFLVSFYNNEISEKSEIFDDQFSVERPDGSNFTLKIRSTKLEDSAMYFCASSAASGRGAPNTQYFGPGTRLTVL.

The gene calls are TRBV19 and TRBJ1-2; D remains ambiguous. CDR3 length: 16 residues. Trimming took off 7 bases at V and 4 bases at J, with 22 bases between the two ends. Germline CDR1 LNHDA, CDR2 SQIVND (reference sequence). The CDR3 DNA is TGTGCCAGTAAGCTGTTTGTGGGAGATGATACCTATGGCTACACCTTC. Amino acids: CASKLFVGDDTYGYTF. Together with reference TRBV19 and TRBJ1-2, the CDR3 gives the full variable domain: DGGITQSPKYLFRKEGQNVTLSCEQNLNHDAMYWYRQDPGQGLRLIYYSQIVNDFQKGDIAEGYSVSREKKESFPLTVTSAQKNPTAFYLCASKLFVGDDTYGYTFGSGTRLTVV.